This passage covers 17 T cell receptor beta chains from one sample sequenced in a study of early T cells in non-severe SARS-CoV-2 infection. TCRdb processed the 5' RACE reads anew with MiXCR; each CDR3 protein has one entry. The sample has around 23,000 distinct CDR3 sequences; approximately 4.5% are singletons. Material for sequencing was whole blood. These receptor sequences come from an adult who was a healthcare worker with PCR-confirmed SARS-CoV-2 infection or an uninfected control (not recorded which).

This clonotype is labeled medium-sized. This chain joins TRBV7-9 and TRBJ2-1; the D gene is possibly TRBD1 (5 bases). Germline CDR1 reads SEHNR; CDR2 reads FQNEAQ (reference sequence). V was trimmed by 5 bases and J by 12 bases, leaving 11 bases between them. This CDR3 has 11 residues. CDR3 protein: CASSLGHWQFF. The CDR3 nucleotides are TGTGCCAGCAGCCTAGGACACTGGCAGTTCTTC.

The chain links TRBV7-2 to TRBJ2-3, with 8 bases aligning to TRBD2. Germline V gene lookup returns CDR1 SGHTA and CDR2 FQGNSA. The CDR3 is made up of 15 amino acids. The ends lost 5 bases at V and 0 bases at J; junction bases unmatched: 4. The CDR3 nucleotides are TGTGCCAGCAGCGCCACTAGCGGAAGCACAGATACGCAGTATTTT. Its translation: CASSATSGSTDTQYF.

This clonotype has at least ten counts. The chain combines TRBV28 with TRBJ2-5; D assignment may be TRBD1 or TRBD2 (6 bases each). The CDR3 runs to 15 residues. V dropped 4 bases and J dropped 4 bases, with 16 bases sitting between them. Germline loops: CDR1 MDHEN, CDR2 SYDVKM. The CDR3 region is CASSSRDTGGETQYF. The CDR3 DNA follows: TGTGCCAGCAGTTCCCGGGACACCGGGGGAGAGACCCAGTACTTC.

The genes are TRBV7-9 and TRBJ1-1; no clear D gene. The V end was cut by 5 bases, the J end by 8 bases, with 9 bases between. Germline CDR1 and CDR2: SEHNR and FQNEAQ (reference sequence). This CDR3 spans 11 amino acids. As DNA, the CDR3 is TGTGCCAGCAGCACCGGACCCGAAGCTTTCTTT. This gives the protein CASSTGPEAFF. The full variable domain, in which reference TRBV7-9 and TRBJ1-1 provide the parts outside the CDR3, is DTGVSQNPRHKITKRGQNVTFRCDPISEHNRLYWYRQTLGQGPEFLTYFQNEAQLEKSRLLSDRFSAERPKGSFSTLEIQRTEQGDSAMYLCASSTGPEAFFGQGTRLTVV.

The rearrangement joins TRBV5-1 to TRBJ2-5; 7 bases align to TRBD1. Looked up from germline, CDR1 is SGHRS and CDR2 is YFSETQ. V shed 1 base, J shed 5 bases, and the junction held 5 bases outside the gene matches. There are 14 residues in the CDR3. The CDR3 spells CASSLNRGWETQYF. In DNA, the CDR3 is TGCGCCAGCAGCTTGAACAGGGGCTGGGAGACCCAGTACTTC.

The table lists this clonotype with many counts. The chain is built from TRBV5-4 and TRBJ2-2, with a weak D call TRBD1 (6 bases). Trimming took 0 bases from V and 1 from J, leaving 7 bases between them. The CDR3 contains 15 residues. CDR1 is SGHNT, CDR2 YYREEE, per germline (reference sequence). CDR3 in DNA: TGTGCCAGCAGCTTGGAGGGACAGAACACCGGGGAGCTGTTTTTT. Translated: CASSLEGQNTGELFF. Together with reference TRBV5-4 and TRBJ2-2, the CDR3 gives the full variable domain: ETGVTQSPTHLIKTRGQQVTLRCSSQSGHNTVSWYQQALGQGPQFIFQYYREEENGRGNFPPRFSGLQFPNYSSELNVNALELDDSALYLCASSLEGQNTGELFFGEGSRLTVL.

The chain carries TRBV12-3 or TRBV12-4 and TRBJ2-6, with D perhaps assigned TRBD1 or TRBD2 (5 bases each). The CDR3 extends over 16 amino acids. Trimming left V 5 bases short and J 1 base short, with 12 bases between. CDR3 sequence: CASSRDGFSGANVLTF. In nucleotides, the CDR3 is TGTGCCAGCAGTCGGGACGGATTTTCTGGGGCCAACGTCCTGACTTTC.

This clonotype has only a few counts. The chain combines TRBV29-1 with TRBJ2-3, with 8 bases matching TRBD1. This CDR3 comprises 15 residues. Germline assignment: CDR1 SQVTM and CDR2 ANQGSEA. V lost 2 bases and J lost 1; bases outside the gene matches: 5. Written as DNA, the CDR3 is TGCAGCGTTGAACCCGGGACAGGAGGCACAGATACGCAGTATTTT. Its protein product is CSVEPGTGGTDTQYF.

This clonotype was observed many times. This chain uses TRBV4-2 with TRBJ2-7, with D uncertain. The CDR3 runs 15 residues. V was shortened by 0 bases and J by 0 bases, with 9 bases between the two germline ends. Germline CDR1 and CDR2: LGHNA and YNFKEQ. The CDR3 coding sequence is TGTGCCAGCAGCCAAGATTGGGGAAGCTCCTACGAGCAGTACTTC. It encodes CASSQDWGSSYEQYF.

This clonotype was recorded a few times. The V gene is TRBV12-3 or TRBV12-4, the J gene TRBJ2-2; maybe TRBD2 (6 bases). The CDR3 has 13 residues. V gave up 5 bases and J gave up 5 bases, with 9 bases separating them. CDR3: CASSATRTGELFF. Here the CDR3 DNA reads TGTGCCAGCAGTGCGACTAGGACCGGGGAGCTGTTTTTT.

Ten or more counts support this clonotype. The chain recombines TRBV5-1 with TRBJ2-1, with 8 nucleotides matching TRBD2. The germline CDR1 and CDR2 sequences are SGHRS and YFSETQ. Trimming removed 7 bases from V and 5 bases from J; junction bases left unmatched: 11. This CDR3 spans 15 amino acids. In DNA, the CDR3 is TGCGCCAGCCGAACTACTAGCGGAAATAACAATGAGCAGTTCTTC. Amino acids: CASRTTSGNNNEQFF. The variable domain in full, completed from reference TRBV5-1 and TRBJ2-1, reads KAGVTQTPRYLIKTRGQQVTLSCSPISGHRSVSWYQQTPGQGLQFLFEYFSETQRNKGNFPGRFSGRQFSNSRSEMNVSTLELGDSALYLCASRTTSGNNNEQFFGPGTRLTVL.

The CDR3 here is CASSSEGAEEKLFF. For the CDR3, the DNA is TGCGCCAGCAGCAGTGAGGGGGCTGAAGAAAAACTGTTTTTT. The V gene is TRBV4-3, the J gene TRBJ1-4, with TRBD1 matching 7 bases. CDR3 length: 14 residues. The V segment lost 5 bases and the J segment 8 bases; nucleotides outside the gene matches: 8. Germline CDR1 and CDR2: LGHNA and YSLEER.

This clonotype was picked up many times. CDR3 nucleotide sequence: TGCGCCAGCAGCTTTACAACCGACACAGATACGCAGTATTTT. It is translated as CASSFTTDTDTQYF. This chain joins TRBV5-1 and TRBJ2-3; D remains unclear. V was cut by 2 bases and J by 2 bases, with 9 bases left in between. This CDR3 has 14 amino acids. Germline V gene sequence: CDR1 SGHRS, CDR2 YFSETQ.

By share, this clonotype counts as medium-sized (0.01 to 0.1%). The CDR3 sequence is CASSIQGSKNTGELFF. CDR3 bases: TGTGCCAGCAGCATACAGGGGTCGAAGAACACCGGGGAGCTGTTTTTT. This sequence joins TRBV9 and TRBJ2-2; 7 bases align to TRBD1. J gave up 1 base and V 4 bases, and 7 bases lay outside the gene matches. Per the germline V gene, CDR1 is SGDLS and CDR2 is YYNGEE. The CDR3 runs 16 residues. Variable domain in full (rest from reference TRBV9 and TRBJ2-2): DSGVTQTPKHLITATGQRVTLRCSPRSGDLSVYWYQQSLDQGLQFLIQYYNGEERAKGNILERFSAQQFPDLHSELNLSSLELGDSALYFCASSIQGSKNTGELFFGEGSRLTVL.

This clonotype has just a few counts. The CDR3 DNA reads TGTGCCAGCAGCTTCGGTTGGCAGTCAAGTGAAGCTTTCTTT. Translating it yields CASSFGWQSSEAFF. The rearrangement links TRBV7-8 to TRBJ1-1; D not certain. The CDR3 consists of 14 residues. V gave up 3 bases and J gave up 7 bases, with 15 bases separating them. Germline V lookup: CDR1 SGHVS, CDR2 FQNEAQ.

The table lists this clonotype with many counts. The V gene is TRBV6-6, the J gene TRBJ2-5, with 10 bases fitting TRBD2. The CDR3 is 15 residues long. Germline V gives CDR1 MNHNY, CDR2 SVGAGI (reference sequence). J gave up 9 bases and V 5 bases, and 12 bases lay outside the gene matches. The CDR3: CASSQSSGSTGAQYF. CDR3 DNA sequence: TGTGCCAGCAGTCAATCTAGCGGGAGCACAGGGGCCCAGTACTTC.

This clonotype was seen many times. The chain carries TRBV28 and TRBJ1-6; D uncertain. The V gene lost 3 bases and the J gene lost 3 bases, with 9 bases spanning the gap. The CDR3 runs to 15 residues. Germline V gene lookup returns CDR1 MDHEN and CDR2 SYDVKM. CDR3 sequence: CASSLTGNYNSPLHF. DNA for the CDR3: TGTGCCAGCAGTTTGACGGGGAACTATAATTCACCCCTCCACTTT.